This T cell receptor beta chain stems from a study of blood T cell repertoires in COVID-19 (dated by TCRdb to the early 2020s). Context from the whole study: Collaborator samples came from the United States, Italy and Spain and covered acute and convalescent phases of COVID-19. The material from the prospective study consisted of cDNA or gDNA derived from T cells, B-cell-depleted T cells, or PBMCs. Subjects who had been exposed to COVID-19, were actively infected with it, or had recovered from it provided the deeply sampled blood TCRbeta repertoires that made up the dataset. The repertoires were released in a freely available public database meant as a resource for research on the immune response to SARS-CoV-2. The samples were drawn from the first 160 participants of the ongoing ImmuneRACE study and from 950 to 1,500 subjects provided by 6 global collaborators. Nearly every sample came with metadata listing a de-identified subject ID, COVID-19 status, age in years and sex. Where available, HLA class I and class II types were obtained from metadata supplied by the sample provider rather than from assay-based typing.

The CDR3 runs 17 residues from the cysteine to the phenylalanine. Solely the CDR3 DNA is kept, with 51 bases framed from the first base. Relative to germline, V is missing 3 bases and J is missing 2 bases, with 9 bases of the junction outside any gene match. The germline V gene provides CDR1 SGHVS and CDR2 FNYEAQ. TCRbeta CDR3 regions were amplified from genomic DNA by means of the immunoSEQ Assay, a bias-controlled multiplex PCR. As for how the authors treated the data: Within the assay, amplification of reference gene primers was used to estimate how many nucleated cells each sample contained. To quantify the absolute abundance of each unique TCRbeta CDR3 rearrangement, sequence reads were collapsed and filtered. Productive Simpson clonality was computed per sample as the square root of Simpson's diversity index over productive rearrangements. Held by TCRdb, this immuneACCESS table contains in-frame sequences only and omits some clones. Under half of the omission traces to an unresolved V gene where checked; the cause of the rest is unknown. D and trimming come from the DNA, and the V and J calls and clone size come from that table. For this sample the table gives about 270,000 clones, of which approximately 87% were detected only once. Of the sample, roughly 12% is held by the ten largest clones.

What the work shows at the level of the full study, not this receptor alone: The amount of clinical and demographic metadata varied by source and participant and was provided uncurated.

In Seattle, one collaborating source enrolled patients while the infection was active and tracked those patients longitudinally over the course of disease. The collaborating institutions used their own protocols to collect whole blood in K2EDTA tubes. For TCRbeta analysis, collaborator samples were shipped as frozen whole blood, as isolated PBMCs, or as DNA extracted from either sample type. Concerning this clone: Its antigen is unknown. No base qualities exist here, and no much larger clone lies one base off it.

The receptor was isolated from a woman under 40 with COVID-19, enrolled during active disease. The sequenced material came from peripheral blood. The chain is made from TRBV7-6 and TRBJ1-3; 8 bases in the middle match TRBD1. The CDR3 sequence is CASSFLKEDRAGNTIYF. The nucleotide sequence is TGTGCCAGCAGCTTTCTAAAGGAGGACAGGGCTGGAAACACCATATATTTT.